The entry below describes one TCR beta chain. The target antigen is unknown. This table comes from immunoSEQ multiplex PCR, and its TCRdb copy is limited to in-frame clones, with some not included. Of around 93,000 clones listed, under 95% are singletons. These data belong to a study of graft-versus-host responses after intestinal transplantation. Study as a whole: Multivisceral, liver-intestinal, or isolated intestinal grafts were transplanted into recipients. Tacrolimus plus steroids were given to all recipients for approximately 3 years, preceded by anti-thymocyte globulin induction. General study findings and limits: The authors found GvH clones in recipient marrow, some appearing first in ileum or blood.

CDR3 length: 13 residues. Trimming cost V 5 bases and J 1 base, with 8 bases left between them. Germline CDR1 and CDR2: LNHDA and SQIVND (reference sequence). This chain links TRBV19 with TRBJ1-1, with unresolved D. Sequenced material: unstimulated CD8+ T cells sorted from spleen or lymph node cells, taken before intestinal transplant. The origin of this receptor is a human donor who received an intestinal transplant. CDR3 DNA: TGTGCCAGTAGTTCTGGGAAGAACACTGAAGCTTTCTTT. Protein: CASSSGKNTEAFF.